One TCR beta chain is described in this entry. Its specificity is unknown. A far larger clone lies a single base away; this is likely a read error. Next came a second PCR, run for roughly 6 to 11 cycles, which used a sample-barcoded 5' primer along with a J-beta primer mix. Every cDNA molecule bore a tag from a template-switch adaptor containing 12 random nucleotides. TCRdb analysed the 5' RACE reads with MiXCR anew, one entry per CDR3 protein. The data contain roughly 1,500,000 distinct CDR3 sequences, around 35% of them singletons. These data come from a study of blood T cells in healthy people across ages. Study observations and caveats: Older age went with lower TCR beta diversity per million T cells, in a roughly linear way. Diversity was estimated from one million T cells, and these estimates were considered underestimates.

This TCR derives from a woman between 25 and 40 years old in good health. The sequencing input was blood.

The CDR3 reads CATSVEETQYF. CDR3 nucleotides: TGTGCCACCAGCGTCGAAGAGACCCAGTACTTC. The chain joins TRBV10-3 to TRBJ2-5; D remains ambiguous. Germline assignment: CDR1 ENHRY and CDR2 SYGVKD. CDR3 length: 11 amino acids. The ends were cut back, 10 bases at V and 3 bases at J, with 9 bases in the middle.